This T cell receptor beta chain was documented in a study of blood T cell repertoires in COVID-19. Study-level background: From the United States, Italy and Spain came samples of acute and convalescent COVID-19.

Germline CDR1 is SGHAT and CDR2 is FQNNGV. J gave up 12 bases and V 4 bases, and 11 bases lay outside the gene matches. The CDR3 contains 14 residues. Some clones are missing from TCRdb's copy, which holds only in-frame ones; the method was immunoSEQ multiplex PCR. The top ten clones hold 3.4% of a sample with under 250,000 clones, around 83% of them seen once. The V gene is TRBV11-2, the J gene TRBJ2-2, with 7 bases fitting TRBD2. This sequence originates from a woman younger than 35 with acute or convalescent COVID-19. Sequenced input: peripheral blood. The CDR3 bases are TGTGCCAGCAGCTCATCGAGGGAGGGACCCCAGCTGTTTTTT. It yields the protein CASSSSREGPQLFF.